The sequence of this T cell receptor beta chain was determined in a study of shared clonotypes between healthy human individuals. J gave up 5 bases and V 6 bases, and 4 bases lay outside the gene matches. CDR1 is SQVTM and CDR2 is ANQGSEA in the germline V gene. The CDR3 has 13 amino acids. The repertoire was sequenced with immunoSEQ multiplex PCR; TCRdb's copy has only in-frame clones and lacks some. The sample lists about 600,000 clones; 97% were seen once. The sequencing input was naive CD4+ T cells sorted from blood. Subset defined: CD45RA+ positively selected. The chain couples TRBV29-1 to TRBJ1-6, with 7 bases fitting TRBD1. This TCR derives from a woman in her twenties or thirties in good health. Written as DNA, the CDR3 is TGCAGCGTGGGGGACAGTAATAATTCACCCCTCCACTTT. As protein: CSVGDSNNSPLHF.